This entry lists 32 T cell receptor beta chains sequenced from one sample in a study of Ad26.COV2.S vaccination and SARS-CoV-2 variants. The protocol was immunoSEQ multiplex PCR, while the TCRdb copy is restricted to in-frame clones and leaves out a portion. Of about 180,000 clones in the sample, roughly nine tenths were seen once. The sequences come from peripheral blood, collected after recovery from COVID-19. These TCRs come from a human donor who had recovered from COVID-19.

The chain's CDR3 is CASSRGLAGVYEQYF. The CDR3 DNA reads as TGTGCCAGCAGCCGGGGACTAGCGGGAGTGTACGAGCAGTACTTC. This chain connects TRBV5-8 to TRBJ2-7; 14 nucleotides align to TRBD2. Trimming took 4 bases from V and 4 from J; bases not matched to a gene: 4. The CDR3 runs to 15 residues. Germline V lookup: CDR1 SGHTS, CDR2 YDEGEE.

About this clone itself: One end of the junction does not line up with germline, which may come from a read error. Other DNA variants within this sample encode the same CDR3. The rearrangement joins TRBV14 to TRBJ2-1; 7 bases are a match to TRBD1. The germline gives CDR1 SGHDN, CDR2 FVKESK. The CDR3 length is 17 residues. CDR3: CASSHNRAGGSYNEQFF. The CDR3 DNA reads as TGTGCTAGCAGCCACAATCGGGCAGGGGGTTCCTACAATGAGCAGTTCTTC.

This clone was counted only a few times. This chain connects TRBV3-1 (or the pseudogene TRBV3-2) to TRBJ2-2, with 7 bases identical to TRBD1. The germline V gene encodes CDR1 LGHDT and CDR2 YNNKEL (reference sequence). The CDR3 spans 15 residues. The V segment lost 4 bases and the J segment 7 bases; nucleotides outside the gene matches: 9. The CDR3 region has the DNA TGTGCCAGCAGCCGAAGAGGGGGCAAGAACGGGGAGCTGTTTTTT. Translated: CASSRRGGKNGELFF.

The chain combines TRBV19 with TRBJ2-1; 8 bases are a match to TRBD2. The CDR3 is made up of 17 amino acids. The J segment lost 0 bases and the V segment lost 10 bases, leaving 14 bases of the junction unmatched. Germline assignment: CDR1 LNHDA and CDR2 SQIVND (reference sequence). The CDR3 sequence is CATRALAGLSSYNEQFF. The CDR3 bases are TGTGCCACCCGAGCCCTAGCGGGCCTCAGCTCCTACAATGAGCAGTTCTTC.

The CDR3: CASSSSGTYREQYF. The CDR3 DNA reads as TGTGCCAGCAGCTCTTCGGGGACCTATCGGGAGCAGTACTTC. The chain links TRBV11-2 to TRBJ2-7, with D perhaps TRBD1 or TRBD2 (5 bases each). V lost 4 bases and J 7 bases, leaving 17 bases between the germline ends. This CDR3 is built from 14 residues. In germline, CDR1 is SGHAT, CDR2 FQNNGV.

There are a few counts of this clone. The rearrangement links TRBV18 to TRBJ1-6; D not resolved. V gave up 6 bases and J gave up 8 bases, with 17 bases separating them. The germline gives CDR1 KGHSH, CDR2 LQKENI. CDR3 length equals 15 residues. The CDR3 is CASSLRVGSDSPLHF. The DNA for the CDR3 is TGTGCCAGCTCCCTTCGGGTCGGTAGTGATTCACCCCTCCACTTT.

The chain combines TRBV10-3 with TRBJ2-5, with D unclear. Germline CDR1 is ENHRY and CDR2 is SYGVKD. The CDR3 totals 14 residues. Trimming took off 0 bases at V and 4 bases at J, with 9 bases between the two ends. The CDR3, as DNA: TGTGCCATCAGTGAGTCGAAGGGTGGAGAGACCCAGTACTTC. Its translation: CAISESKGGETQYF.

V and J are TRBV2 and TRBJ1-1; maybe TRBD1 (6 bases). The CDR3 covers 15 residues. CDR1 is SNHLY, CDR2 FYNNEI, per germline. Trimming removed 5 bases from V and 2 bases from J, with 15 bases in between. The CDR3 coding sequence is TGTGCCAGCAGTCGGGGGGGCGGAGGCAACACTGAAGCTTTCTTT. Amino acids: CASSRGGGGNTEAFF.

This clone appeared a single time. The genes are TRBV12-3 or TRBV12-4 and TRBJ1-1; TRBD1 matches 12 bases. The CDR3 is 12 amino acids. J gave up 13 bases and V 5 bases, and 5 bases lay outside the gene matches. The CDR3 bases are TGTGCCAGCAGTGGGACAGGGGGCGCAGTTTTCTTT. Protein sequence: CASSGTGGAVFF.

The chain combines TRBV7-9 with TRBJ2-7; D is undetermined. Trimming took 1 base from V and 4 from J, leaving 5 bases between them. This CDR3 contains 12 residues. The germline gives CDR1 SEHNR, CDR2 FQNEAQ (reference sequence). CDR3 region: CASSLGYYEQYF. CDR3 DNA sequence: TGTGCCAGCAGCTTAGGGTATTACGAGCAGTACTTC.

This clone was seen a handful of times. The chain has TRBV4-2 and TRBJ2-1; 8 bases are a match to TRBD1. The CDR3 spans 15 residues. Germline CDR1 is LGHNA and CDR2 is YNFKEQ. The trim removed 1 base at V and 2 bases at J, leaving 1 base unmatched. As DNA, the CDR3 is TGTGCCAGCAGCCAAGGGACAGGGCCCTACAATGAGCAGTTCTTC. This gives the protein CASSQGTGPYNEQFF.

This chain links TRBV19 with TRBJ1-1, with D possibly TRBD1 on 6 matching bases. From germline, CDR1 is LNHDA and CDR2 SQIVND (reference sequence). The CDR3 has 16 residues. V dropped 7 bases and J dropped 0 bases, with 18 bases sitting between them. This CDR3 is CASTFSRTAMNTEAFF. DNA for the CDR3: TGTGCCAGTACCTTCTCCCGGACAGCCATGAACACTGAAGCTTTCTTT. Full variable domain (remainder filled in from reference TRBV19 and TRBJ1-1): DGGITQSPKYLFRKEGQNVTLSCEQNLNHDAMYWYRQDPGQGLRLIYYSQIVNDFQKGDIAEGYSVSREKKESFPLTVTSAQKNPTAFYLCASTFSRTAMNTEAFFGQGTRLTVV.

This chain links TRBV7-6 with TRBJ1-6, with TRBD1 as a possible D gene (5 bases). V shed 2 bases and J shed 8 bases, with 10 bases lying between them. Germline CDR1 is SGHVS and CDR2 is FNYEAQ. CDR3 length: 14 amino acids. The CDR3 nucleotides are TGTGCCAGCAGCTTACAGGAGGGGCATTCACCCCTCCACTTT. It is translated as CASSLQEGHSPLHF.

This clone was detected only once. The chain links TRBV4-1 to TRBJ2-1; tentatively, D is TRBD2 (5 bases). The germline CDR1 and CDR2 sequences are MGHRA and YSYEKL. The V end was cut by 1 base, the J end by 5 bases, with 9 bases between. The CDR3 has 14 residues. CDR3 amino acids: CASSQVARDNEQFF. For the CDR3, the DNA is TGCGCCAGCAGCCAAGTAGCGAGGGACAATGAGCAGTTCTTC.

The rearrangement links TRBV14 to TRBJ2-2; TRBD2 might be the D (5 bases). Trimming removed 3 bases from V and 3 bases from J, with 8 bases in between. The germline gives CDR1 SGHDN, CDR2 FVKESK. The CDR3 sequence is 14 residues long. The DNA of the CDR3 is TGTGCCAGCAGCCACCAGCGGTACACCGGGGAGCTGTTTTTT. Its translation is CASSHQRYTGELFF.

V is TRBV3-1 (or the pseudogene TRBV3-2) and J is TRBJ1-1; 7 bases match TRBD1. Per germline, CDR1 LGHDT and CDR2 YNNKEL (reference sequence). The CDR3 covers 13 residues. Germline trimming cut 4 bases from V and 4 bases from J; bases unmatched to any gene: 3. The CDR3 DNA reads TGTGCCAGCAGCCCTCACAGGGGCACTGAAGCTTTCTTT. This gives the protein CASSPHRGTEAFF.

CDR3 sequence reads: CASSQVPAGEKLFF. The CDR3 DNA sequence: TGCGCCAGCAGCCAAGTACCTGCTGGGGAAAAACTGTTTTTT. This rearrangement joins TRBV4-1 to TRBJ1-4; D remains ambiguous. The CDR3 is made up of 14 amino acids. Deletions cut 1 base from V and 8 bases from J, with 11 bases between. CDR1 MGHRA and CDR2 YSYEKL come from the germline V gene.

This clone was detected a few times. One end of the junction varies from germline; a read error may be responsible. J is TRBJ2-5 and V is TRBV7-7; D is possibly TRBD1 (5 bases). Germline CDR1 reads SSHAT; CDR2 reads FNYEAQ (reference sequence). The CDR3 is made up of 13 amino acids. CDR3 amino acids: CASSLGARETQYF. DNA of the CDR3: TGTGCTAGCAGCTTAGGGGCCAGAGAGACCCAGTACTTC.

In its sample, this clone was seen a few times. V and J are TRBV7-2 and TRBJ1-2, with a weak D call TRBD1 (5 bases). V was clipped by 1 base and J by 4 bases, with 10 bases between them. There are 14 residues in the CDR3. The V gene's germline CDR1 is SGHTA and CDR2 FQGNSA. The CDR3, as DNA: TGTGCCAGCAGCTTAGGGGTGGGGACCTATGGCTACACCTTC. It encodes CASSLGVGTYGYTF. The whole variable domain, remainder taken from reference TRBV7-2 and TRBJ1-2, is GAGVSQSPSNKVTEKGKDVELRCDPISGHTALYWYRQSLGQGLEFLIYFQGNSAPDKSGLPSDRFSAERTGGSVSTLTIQRTQQEDSAVYLCASSLGVGTYGYTFGSGTRLTVV.

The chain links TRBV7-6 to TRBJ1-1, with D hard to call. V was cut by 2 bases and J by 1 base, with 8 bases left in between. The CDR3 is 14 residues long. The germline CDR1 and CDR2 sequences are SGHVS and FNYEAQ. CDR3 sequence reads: CASSLLPGNTEAFF. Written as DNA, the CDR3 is TGTGCCAGCAGCTTACTACCAGGGAACACTGAAGCTTTCTTT.

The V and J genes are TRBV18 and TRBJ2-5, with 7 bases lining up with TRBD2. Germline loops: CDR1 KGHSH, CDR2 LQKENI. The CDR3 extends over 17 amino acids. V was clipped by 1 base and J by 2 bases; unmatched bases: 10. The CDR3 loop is CASSPQGGLASQETQYF. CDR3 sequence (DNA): TGTGCCAGCTCACCACAGGGAGGGCTAGCCTCTCAAGAGACCCAGTACTTC.

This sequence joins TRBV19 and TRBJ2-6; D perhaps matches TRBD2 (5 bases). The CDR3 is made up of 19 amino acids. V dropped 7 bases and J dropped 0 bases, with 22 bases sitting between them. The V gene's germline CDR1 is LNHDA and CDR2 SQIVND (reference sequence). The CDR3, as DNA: TGTGCCAGTACCCCCAATGGAGGAGGAAGATTCTCTGGGGCCAACGTCCTGACTTTC. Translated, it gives CASTPNGGGRFSGANVLTF.

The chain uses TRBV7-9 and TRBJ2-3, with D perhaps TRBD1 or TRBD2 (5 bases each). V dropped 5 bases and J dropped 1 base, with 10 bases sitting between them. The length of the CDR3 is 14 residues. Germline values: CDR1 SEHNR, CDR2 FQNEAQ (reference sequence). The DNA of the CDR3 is TGTGCCAGCAGCGGGGGTCCAGGCACAGATACGCAGTATTTT. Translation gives CASSGGPGTDTQYF.

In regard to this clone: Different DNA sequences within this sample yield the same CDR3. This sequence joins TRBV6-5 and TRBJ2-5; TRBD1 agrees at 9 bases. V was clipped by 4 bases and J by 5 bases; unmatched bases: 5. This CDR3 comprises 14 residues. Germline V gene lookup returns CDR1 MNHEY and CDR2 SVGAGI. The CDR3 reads CASSSGTGRETQYF. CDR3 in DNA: TGTGCCAGCAGTTCCGGGACAGGGAGGGAGACCCAGTACTTC.

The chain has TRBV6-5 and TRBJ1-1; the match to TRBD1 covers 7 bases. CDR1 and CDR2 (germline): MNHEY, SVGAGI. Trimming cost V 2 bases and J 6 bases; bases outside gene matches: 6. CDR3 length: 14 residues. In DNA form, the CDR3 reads TGTGCCAGCAGTTACAGCGGGAGGGGGCCTGAAGCTTTCTTT. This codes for CASSYSGRGPEAFF.

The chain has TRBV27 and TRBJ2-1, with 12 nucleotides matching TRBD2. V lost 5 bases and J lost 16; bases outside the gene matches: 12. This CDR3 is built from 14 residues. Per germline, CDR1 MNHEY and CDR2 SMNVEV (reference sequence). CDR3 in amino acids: CASSVLAGGLRSFF. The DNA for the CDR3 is TGTGCCAGCAGTGTACTAGCGGGGGGACTACGAAGTTTCTTC.

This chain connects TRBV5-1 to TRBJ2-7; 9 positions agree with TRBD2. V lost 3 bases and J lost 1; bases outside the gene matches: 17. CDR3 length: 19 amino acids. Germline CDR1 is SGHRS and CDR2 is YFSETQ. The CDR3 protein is CASSSRTVPIAGESYEQYF. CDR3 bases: TGCGCCAGCAGCTCTAGGACGGTCCCGATAGCGGGGGAATCCTACGAGCAGTACTTC.

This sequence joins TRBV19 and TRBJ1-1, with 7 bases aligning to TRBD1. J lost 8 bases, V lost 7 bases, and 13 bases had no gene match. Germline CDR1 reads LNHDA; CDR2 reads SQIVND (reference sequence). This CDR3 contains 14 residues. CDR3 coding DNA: TGTGCCAGTACGAGGGGTACCCACAGGGGAGAAGCTTTCTTT. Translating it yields CASTRGTHRGEAFF. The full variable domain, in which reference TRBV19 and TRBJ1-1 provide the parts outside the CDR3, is DGGITQSPKYLFRKEGQNVTLSCEQNLNHDAMYWYRQDPGQGLRLIYYSQIVNDFQKGDIAEGYSVSREKKESFPLTVTSAQKNPTAFYLCASTRGTHRGEAFFGQGTRLTVV.

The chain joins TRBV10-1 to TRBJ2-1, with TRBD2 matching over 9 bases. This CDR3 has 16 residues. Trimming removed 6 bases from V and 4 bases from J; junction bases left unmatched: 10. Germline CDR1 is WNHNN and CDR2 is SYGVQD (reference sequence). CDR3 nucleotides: TGCGCCAGCAGACTCACAGCGGGGGGAAGATACAATGAGCAGTTCTTC. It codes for CASRLTAGGRYNEQFF.

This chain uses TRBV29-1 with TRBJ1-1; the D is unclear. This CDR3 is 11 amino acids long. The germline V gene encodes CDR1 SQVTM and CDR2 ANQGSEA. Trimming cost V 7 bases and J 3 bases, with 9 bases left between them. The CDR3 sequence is CSASSDTEAFF. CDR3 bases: TGCAGCGCCTCGAGTGACACTGAAGCTTTCTTT.

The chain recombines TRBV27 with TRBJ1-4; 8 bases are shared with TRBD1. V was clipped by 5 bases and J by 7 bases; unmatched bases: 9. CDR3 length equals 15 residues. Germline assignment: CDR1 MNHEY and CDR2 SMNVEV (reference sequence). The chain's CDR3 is CASSKWTGHVEKLFF. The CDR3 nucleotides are TGTGCCAGCAGTAAGTGGACAGGGCACGTTGAAAAACTGTTTTTT.

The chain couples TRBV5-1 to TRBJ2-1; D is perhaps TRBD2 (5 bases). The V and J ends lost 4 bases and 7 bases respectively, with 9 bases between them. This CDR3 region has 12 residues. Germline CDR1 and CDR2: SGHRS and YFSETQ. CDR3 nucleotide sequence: TGCGCCAGCAGCGAGAGAGGGAATGAGCAGTTCTTC. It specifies CASSERGNEQFF. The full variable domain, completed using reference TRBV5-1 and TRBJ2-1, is KAGVTQTPRYLIKTRGQQVTLSCSPISGHRSVSWYQQTPGQGLQFLFEYFSETQRNKGNFPGRFSGRQFSNSRSEMNVSTLELGDSALYLCASSERGNEQFFGPGTRLTVL.